This section outlines one TCR beta chain sequence together with its context. The sample originates from a study of T cell changes during pregnancy in multiple sclerosis. With V trimmed by 4 bases and J by 0 bases, 5 bases remained unmatched. The CDR3 extends over 15 amino acids. Per the germline V gene, CDR1 is MRHNA and CDR2 is SNTAGT. TCRdb's table, derived via immunoSEQ multiplex PCR, lists solely in-frame clones and lacks some. The sample consists of approximately 92,000 clones, roughly 92% of them appearing once. The rearrangement links TRBV6-4 to TRBJ2-7; 8 bases are a match to TRBD1. The clonotype comes from a female donor with multiple sclerosis, enrolled in a pregnancy study. This specimen consisted of peripheral blood, obtained in the first trimester of pregnancy. The CDR3 sequence is CASSAAGGSSYEQYF. The CDR3 region has the DNA TGTGCCAGCAGTGCCGCAGGGGGCTCCTCCTACGAGCAGTACTTC.